Listed here are 10 T cell receptor beta chains from one sample, sequenced in a study of blood T cell repertoires in COVID-19. Clones were read by immunoSEQ multiplex PCR, and TCRdb kept only the in-frame ones, dropping some. This sample has fewer than 350,000 clones, with 87% found just once. Specimen: PBMCs or T cells enriched from blood (not recorded which). The receptors were sampled from a woman aged 40 to 50 who had recovered from COVID-19.

The V gene is TRBV10-3, the J gene TRBJ2-3, with 11 bases matching TRBD1. The V gene end was trimmed by 2 bases and the J gene end by 14 bases; junction bases not matched to a gene: 6. Germline CDR1 is ENHRY and CDR2 is SYGVKD. CDR3 size: 13 residues. CDR3 sequence: CAISETGTGGPYF. DNA for the CDR3: TGTGCCATCAGTGAGACAGGGACAGGGGGGCCGTATTTT.

This clone appeared a few times. The chain employs TRBV9 and TRBJ2-5, with a weak D call TRBD1 (5 bases). This CDR3 has 13 residues. Germline V gene sequence: CDR1 SGDLS, CDR2 YYNGEE. Trimming left V 3 bases short and J 5 bases short, with 11 bases between. In nucleotides, the CDR3 is TGTGCCAGCAGCGGTCCAAAGGGGGAGACCCAGTACTTC. Its protein is CASSGPKGETQYF.

This chain uses TRBV6-5 with TRBJ1-4, with D perhaps matching TRBD1 (5 bases). Germline CDR1 is MNHEY and CDR2 is SVGAGI. V was clipped by 5 bases and J by 1 base, with 11 bases between them. CDR3 size: 15 residues. CDR3 sequence: CASSTSGGTNEKLFF. CDR3 DNA sequence: TGTGCCAGCAGTACCTCCGGGGGAACTAATGAAAAACTGTTTTTT.

This chain joins TRBV30 and TRBJ1-1; 7 bases fit TRBD1. Germline values: CDR1 GTSNPN, CDR2 SVGIG (reference sequence). With 5 bases clipped from V and 3 bases from J, the junction kept 0 bases outside the gene matches. The CDR3 extends over 11 amino acids. CDR3 sequence: CAWGTDTEAFF. The CDR3 DNA sequence: TGTGCCTGGGGGACAGACACTGAAGCTTTCTTT.

The rearrangement links TRBV3-1 (or the pseudogene TRBV3-2) to TRBJ1-5; maybe TRBD1 (5 bases). The germline V and J ends were trimmed by 1 base and 2 bases, with 15 bases remaining between them. CDR3 length: 17 amino acids. Germline values: CDR1 LGHDT, CDR2 YNNKEL (reference sequence). The CDR3 spells CASSQGWGGSGNQPQHF. The CDR3 DNA sequence: TGTGCCAGCAGCCAAGGATGGGGGGGGTCGGGCAATCAGCCCCAGCATTTT.

This clone was recorded only once. J is TRBJ2-6 and V is TRBV28; 7 bases are a match to TRBD2. The J segment lost 1 base and the V segment lost 7 bases, leaving 25 bases of the junction unmatched. This CDR3 has 22 amino acids. Germline V gene lookup returns CDR1 MDHEN and CDR2 SYDVKM. The CDR3 sequence: CASTDWGGYSPLAGSGANVLTF. DNA for the CDR3: TGTGCCAGCACCGATTGGGGGGGATATTCGCCCCTCGCGGGGTCTGGGGCCAACGTCCTGACTTTC. The complete variable domain, with remaining parts taken from reference TRBV28 and TRBJ2-6, reads DVKVTQSSRYLVKRTGEKVFLECVQDMDHENMFWYRQDPGLGLRLIYFSYDVKMKEKGDIPEGYSVSREKKERFSLILESASTNQTSMYLCASTDWGGYSPLAGSGANVLTFGAGSRLTVL.

The chain employs TRBV7-2 and TRBJ2-4; 10 bases match TRBD2. Germline assignment: CDR1 SGHTA and CDR2 FQGNSA. CDR3 length: 16 amino acids. J lost 7 bases, V lost 1 base, and 7 bases had no gene match. The CDR3 DNA is TGTGCCAGCAGCTTAGAGGCGGCTAGCGGGAGTAACATTCAGTACTTC. It yields the protein CASSLEAASGSNIQYF.

This clone has only a few counts. The rearrangement links TRBV28 to TRBJ1-2; D is undetermined. Germline V gives CDR1 MDHEN, CDR2 SYDVKM. CDR3 length: 13 residues. V was cut by 6 bases and J by 6 bases, with 14 bases left in between. CDR3 residues: CASRVGGVDGYTF. Here the CDR3 DNA reads TGTGCCAGCAGGGTCGGTGGAGTGGATGGCTACACCTTC.

Written as DNA, the CDR3 is TGTGCCCGGGCGACAGGTTGTTCGGGTTCACCCCTCCACTTT. Its protein product is CARATGCSGSPLHF. The chain links TRBV6-4 to TRBJ1-6, with D tentatively TRBD1 (6 bases). V was cut by 11 bases and J by 9 bases, with 20 bases left in between. Germline CDR1 reads MRHNA; CDR2 reads SNTAGT. The CDR3 extends over 14 amino acids.

V is TRBV28 and J is TRBJ2-1; D possibly corresponds to TRBD2 (5 bases). Germline loops: CDR1 MDHEN, CDR2 SYDVKM. The V end lost 5 bases, the J end lost 7 bases, and 18 bases lay between the germline ends. CDR3 length: 15 amino acids. CDR3: CASSPGLLVVNEQFF. The DNA for the CDR3 is TGTGCCAGCAGTCCGGGATTATTAGTGGTAAATGAGCAGTTCTTC.